The clone carrying this T cell receptor beta chain was seen only a few times. Its antigen is currently unknown. TCRdb analysed the reads with MiXCR anew, one entry per CDR3 protein. Altogether roughly 920,000 distinct CDR3 sequences are present, less than 35% being singletons, with the ten largest covering more than 13%. The data belong to a study of T cell repertoires in cytomegalovirus infection. The wider study: The authors used CMV epitopes that were HLA-C-restricted (recently identified) and HLA-B-restricted (well studied). From public TCR beta signatures came an indication of both CMV infection and matching HLA type.

The V and J ends lost 1 base and 2 bases respectively, with 13 bases between them. CDR3 length equals 16 residues. Per the germline V gene, CDR1 is SGHVS and CDR2 is FNYEAQ. This sequence was found in a human donor in good health (CMV status not recorded). Some clones in this sample may be carry-over from other donors' samples. The V and J genes are TRBV7-6 and TRBJ2-3; D possibly uses TRBD1 or TRBD2 (6 bases each). This specimen was cultured CD8+ T cells from PBMCs, taken from culture after CMV antigen stimulation. Here the CDR3 DNA reads TGTGCCAGCAGCTTAGATCGTGGGGGGCTCACAGATACGCAGTATTTT. Protein sequence: CASSLDRGGLTDTQYF.